This T cell receptor beta chain emerged from a study of T cells in Graves' hyperthyroidism and ophthalmopathy (dated by TCRdb to the late 2010s). Regarding the research as a whole: Peripheral blood samples were taken at initial diagnosis, before any treatment was given. TCR V-J signatures able to tell the groups apart were searched for in a discovery cohort of 95 or so patients, of whom 40 to 45 had Graves' ophthalmopathy and more than 55 had stable Graves' hyperthyroidism. Prospective prediction of ophthalmopathy was tested in an independent validation cohort consisting of about 19 hyperthyroidism patients and 15 to 17 patients who later progressed to ophthalmopathy. For training and testing, the approximately 97 patients in the discovery cohort were randomly divided in a 7:3 ratio. Thyroid tissue and blood T-cell repertoires from about six Graves' hyperthyroidism patients were also compared in the study. After blood sampling, hyperthyroidism patients were treated with methimazole at a starting dose of 30 mg daily, and ophthalmopathy patients were treated with high-dose intravenous methylprednisolone. According to the paper, TCR Vbeta CDR3 sequencing was carried out on some 130 peripheral blood samples, which came from about 45 ophthalmopathy, some 73 hyperthyroidism and roughly 17 progressor patients. Overall study results and their limits: Sample size was not statistically predetermined, and blinding of investigators to group allocation was not performed. During validation, the model predicted progression to ophthalmopathy a median of about 6.5 months ahead of onset, with around 65% sensitivity and under 85% specificity. Most expanded thyroid clonotypes (frequency above 0.001) were also found in blood, which suggests that blood repertoires may mirror thyroid immune responses. Ophthalmopathy was separated from stable hyperthyroidism by a 13 V-J signature model, with just over 85% sensitivity and about 81% specificity obtained in cross-validation and 80%/75% obtained in testing.

This clonotype was seen many times. This receptor's antigen is unknown. Nothing much larger sits one base from this clone, and base qualities are not available. Stable Graves' hyperthyroidism was defined as no progression to ophthalmopathy during 18 months of follow-up. Hyperthyroidism patients were newly diagnosed, had a disease duration of under 2 months, and were aged 18 to 65 years. Exclusion was applied to patients with uncontrolled infections, other autoimmune diseases, pregnancy or lactation. Diagnoses were based on clinical symptoms, serum thyroxine and TRAb, thyroid ultrasound and orbital computed tomography. PBMCs were isolated from about 10 ml of fresh peripheral blood by Ficoll-Paque density gradient centrifugation. Total RNA was extracted using Trizol reagent, and RNA quality was assessed on an Agilent 2100 Bioanalyzer. From its cysteine to its phenylalanine, the CDR3 spans 14 amino acids. Only the CDR3 DNA is retained, 42 bases long and in frame from the first base. Looking up the germline V gene (reference sequence) yields CDR1 SGHAT and CDR2 FQDESV. Trimming takes 6 bases off V and 4 bases off J; junction bases not matched to a gene: 7.

The TCR beta CDR3 regions were amplified from the RNA transcripts. The TCR CDR3 was subjected to a first round of RT-PCR using the HTBI primer set and the Qiagen OneStep RT-PCR kit. A second multiplex PCR round built the libraries, followed by size selection and purification. The libraries were sequenced on an Illumina HiSeq2000 using paired-end 100 bp reads. The original pipeline was this. SOAPnuke was used to process the raw data, removing reads that contained adapters or uncalled bases, had a mean Phred below 15, or lacked an exact match to the constant primer or identifier. COPE v1.2.5 was used to merge high-quality paired reads, and clonotypes were defined as unique nucleotide sequences. MiTCR v1.1 was used to align clonotypes to the IMGT TRBV, TRBD and TRBJ reference segments. The analysis included only V-J combinations with a frequency above 0.0001, which together covered roughly 99% of the repertoires. A TCS score was defined as the ratio between F50 (clonal expansion) and ExV (chaos), using BLOSUM62-based TCRdist between CDR3 peptides within each V-J. Welch's t-statistics and random forest reduced 500 to 650 V-J features to under 15, which were used in a naive Bayes classifier (R e1071). TCRdb redid the processing of the public reads, applying fastp at Q25 and MiXCR, and retained in-frame beta chains. Here each entry gathers all rows of one CDR3 protein and keeps the most common genes and DNA. TCRdb, not the original authors, processed these V and J calls. The sample records about 210,000 distinct CDR3 sequences, about a sixth of which are singletons. 50% of the sample goes to the ten largest clones.

The chain joins TRBV11-1 to TRBJ2-5; the central 8 bases match TRBD2. The sample consisted of blood. The origin of this receptor is a man aged 50 to 60 with Graves' hyperthyroidism. The CDR3 in this case is CASRYSGILETQYF. The base sequence is TGTGCCAGCAGGTATAGCGGGATTCTAGAGACCCAGTACTTC.